This TCR beta chain was retrieved from a study of T cells in Graves' hyperthyroidism and ophthalmopathy. Whole-study context: Sampling of peripheral blood happened at initial diagnosis, prior to any treatment. Findings of the study overall: With a median lead of 6.5 months before onset, the model predicted ophthalmopathy.

TCR beta CDR3 regions were amplified from RNA. The study used the HTBI primer set for a first-round RT-PCR of the TCR CDR3. TCRdb re-called the multiplex PCR reads with MiXCR, one entry per CDR3 protein. The sample includes about 610,000 distinct CDR3 sequences, approximately 14% of them seen just once. A word on this clonotype: Antigen unknown.

At least 3 on the Clinical Activity Score was recorded for ophthalmopathy patients, who also had NOSPECS grade at least 4 and duration under 3 months. It was uncontrolled infection, other autoimmune disease, pregnancy or lactation that excluded patients. The sample was blood. This sequence was found in a woman between 35 and 50 years old with Graves' ophthalmopathy.

The CDR3, as DNA: TGTGCCAGTAGGACGACAGGGGGCATCTCACCCCTCCACTTT. This sequence encodes CASRTTGGISPLHF. V and J are TRBV19 and TRBJ1-6, with 10 bases aligning to TRBD1. The CDR3 has 14 amino acids. The V gene end was trimmed by 6 bases and the J gene end by 10 bases; junction bases not matched to a gene: 6. CDR1 and CDR2 from the germline V gene are LNHDA and SQIVND (reference sequence).